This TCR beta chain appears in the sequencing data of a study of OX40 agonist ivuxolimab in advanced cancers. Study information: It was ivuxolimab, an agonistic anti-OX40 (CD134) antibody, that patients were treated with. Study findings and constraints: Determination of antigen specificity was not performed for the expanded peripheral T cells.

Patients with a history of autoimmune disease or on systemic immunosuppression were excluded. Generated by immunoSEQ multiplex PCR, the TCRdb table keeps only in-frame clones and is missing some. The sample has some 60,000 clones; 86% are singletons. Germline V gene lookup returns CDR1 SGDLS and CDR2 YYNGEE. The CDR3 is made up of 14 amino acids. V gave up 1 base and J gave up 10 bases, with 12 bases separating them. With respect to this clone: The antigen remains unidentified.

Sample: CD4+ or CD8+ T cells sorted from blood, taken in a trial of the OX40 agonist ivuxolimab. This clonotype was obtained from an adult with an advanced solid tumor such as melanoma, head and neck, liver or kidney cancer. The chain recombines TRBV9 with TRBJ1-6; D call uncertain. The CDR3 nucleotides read TGTGCCAGCAGCGTATCCGGGCTACAATCACCCCTCCACTTT. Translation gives CASSVSGLQSPLHF. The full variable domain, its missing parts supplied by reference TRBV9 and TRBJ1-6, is DSGVTQTPKHLITATGQRVTLRCSPRSGDLSVYWYQQSLDQGLQFLIQYYNGEERAKGNILERFSAQQFPDLHSELNLSSLELGDSALYFCASSVSGLQSPLHFGNGTRLTVT.